The entry below gives a single TCR beta chain sequence along with its context. The antigen remains unidentified. Libraries were prepared by immunoSEQ multiplex PCR; TCRdb keeps only in-frame clonotypes and omits some of them. The repertoire holds over 100,000 clones, more than 70% seen once, with approximately 15% in the top ten. These data come from a study of T cell responses to AZD1222 COVID-19 vaccine. Study-level results: Donors were largely white British and mainly female; clonal diversity was possibly underestimated. Targets within unmutated variant regions were reportedly found for nearly half of spike-specific TCRs. Mapped onto spike, vaccine-associated CD4 TCRs spanned it and were dominant at 160-218 and 743-854. None of the repertoires were sampled until the peak T cell response had passed.

Trimming pared 4 bases from V and 6 bases from J, leaving 13 bases between. From germline, CDR1 is MNHEY and CDR2 SVGAGI. This CDR3 is 14 amino acids long. This clonotype was sampled from an adult in good health. V usage is TRBV6-5 and J usage is TRBJ1-5; possible D gene TRBD1, 6 bases. The sample in question was peripheral blood, obtained on day 0 of AZD1222 vaccination. The CDR3 region has the DNA TGTGCCAGCAGTTCCCCAGGGGCGGGTCAGCCCCAGCATTTT. Protein: CASSSPGAGQPQHF.